Each of the 13 T cell receptor beta chains below was sequenced from the same sample in a study of T cell repertoires in cytomegalovirus infection. TCRdb recomputed calls from the reads with MiXCR, one row per CDR3 protein. The sample has about 220,000 distinct CDR3 sequences, roughly two fifths seen once. These receptors have no known antigen. The sample consisted of CD8+ T cells from cultured PBMCs, taken from culture after CMV antigen stimulation. The receptor source for this set is a human donor in good health (CMV status not recorded). Some clones in this sample may be carry-over from other donors' samples.

A few counts support this clonotype. V usage is TRBV27 and J usage is TRBJ1-1; D unclear. Deletions cut 5 bases from V and 12 bases from J, with 16 bases between. This CDR3 has 12 residues. Germline CDR1 reads MNHEY; CDR2 reads SMNVEV (reference sequence). The CDR3 here is CASSDLGRDPFF. Written as DNA, the CDR3 is TGTGCCAGCAGTGACCTCGGGAGGGATCCTTTCTTT.

This chain joins TRBV2 and TRBJ2-1, with D perhaps TRBD2 (5 bases). Germline values: CDR1 SNHLY, CDR2 FYNNEI. This CDR3 is 16 amino acids long. V was trimmed by 0 bases and J by 5 bases, leaving 14 bases between them. CDR3 amino acids: CASSEARASPNNEQFF. The CDR3 DNA follows: TGTGCCAGCAGTGAAGCGAGGGCTAGTCCGAACAATGAGCAGTTCTTC.

This clonotype was recorded a few times. The chain carries TRBV4-1 and TRBJ1-1; 7 bases agree with TRBD1. The CDR3 spans 15 residues. Germline CDR1 and CDR2: MGHRA and YSYEKL. V lost 5 bases to trimming and J lost 0 bases; unmatched junction nucleotides: 6. The CDR3 DNA is TGCGCCAGCAGCGTAAAACAGGGGATGAACACTGAAGCTTTCTTT. Its protein is CASSVKQGMNTEAFF.

This clonotype was seen a single time. This rearrangement joins TRBV7-3 to TRBJ1-5; no clear D. The V end was cut by 7 bases, the J end by 2 bases, with 12 bases between. Germline-derived CDR1 and CDR2 are SGHTA and FQGTGA. CDR3 length: 14 amino acids. The chain's CDR3 is CASTPGSGNQPQHF. CDR3 bases: TGTGCCAGCACCCCGGGGAGCGGCAATCAGCCCCAGCATTTT.

This sequence joins TRBV7-9 and TRBJ2-5, with D hard to call. Looked up from germline, CDR1 is SEHNR and CDR2 is FQNEAQ (reference sequence). This CDR3 is built from 11 residues. The CDR3 sequence: CGVVVDETQYF. CDR3 nucleotides: TGTGGGGTGGTGGTCGATGAGACCCAGTACTTC.

This chain links TRBV28 with TRBJ1-5, with D possibly TRBD1 on 5 matching bases. The CDR3 runs 14 residues. V dropped 11 bases and J dropped 6 bases, with 20 bases sitting between them. Per the germline V gene, CDR1 is MDHEN and CDR2 is SYDVKM. The CDR3: CAATVKRVAQPQHF. In DNA, the CDR3 is TGTGCCGCGACAGTGAAACGGGTGGCTCAGCCCCAGCATTTT.

In this sample, this clonotype turned up a few times. The rearrangement uses TRBV6-1 and TRBJ2-5; TRBD2 might be the D (6 bases). Looked up from germline, CDR1 is MNHNS and CDR2 is SASEGT. V was trimmed by 4 bases and J by 1 base, leaving 16 bases between them. The CDR3 has 16 residues. The CDR3 nucleotides are TGTGCCAGCAGTGGTTGGATGGCGGGGTCCCAAGAGACCCAGTACTTC. Translation: CASSGWMAGSQETQYF.

This clonotype has more than one count but fewer than ten. The gene calls are TRBV11-1 and TRBJ2-5, with 10 bases aligning to TRBD2. The CDR3 is 16 residues long. Germline values: CDR1 SGHAT, CDR2 FQDESV (reference sequence). V lost 4 bases and J lost 7; bases outside the gene matches: 12. Here the CDR3 DNA reads TGTGCCAGCAGCTCTCCGAGCGGGAGGGCCGATGGGACCCAGTACTTC. It specifies CASSSPSGRADGTQYF.

Comments on this clonotype: This sequence may be a read error, since a much larger clone differs from it by one base. This chain connects TRBV7-9 to TRBJ2-5; the D gene is possibly TRBD2 (6 bases). Germline loops: CDR1 SEHNR, CDR2 FQNEAQ (reference sequence). The CDR3 runs to 13 residues. For the CDR3, the DNA is TGTGCCAGCAGCATTGGTCTAGCGAAGACCCAGCACTTC. Translation: CASSIGLAKTQHF. The whole variable domain, remainder taken from reference TRBV7-9 and TRBJ2-5, is DTGVSQNPRHKITKRGQNVTFRCDPISEHNRLYWYRQTLGQGPEFLTYFQNEAQLEKSRLLSDRFSAERPKGSFSTLEIQRTEQGDSAMYLCASSIGLAKTQHFGPGTRLLVL.

The table lists this clonotype with a few counts. This rearrangement joins TRBV10-3 to TRBJ2-2; 7 bases are shared with TRBD2. The CDR3 is 15 amino acids. The germline V gene has CDR1 ENHRY and CDR2 SYGVKD. V lost 6 bases to trimming and J lost 4 bases; unmatched junction nucleotides: 8. The CDR3 DNA is TGTGCCATCAGGGAAGCAGCGGGGAGCACCGGGGAGCTGTTTTTT. Translating gives CAIREAAGSTGELFF.

This clonotype was seen a handful of times. V gene TRBV20-1 combines with J gene TRBJ1-2; D remains unclear. V was cut by 1 base and J by 2 bases, with 11 bases left in between. The germline CDR1 and CDR2 sequences are DFQATT and SNEGSKA (reference sequence). The CDR3 contains 14 residues. CDR3 loop: CSARGRAANYGYTF. For the CDR3, the DNA is TGCAGTGCTAGAGGGAGAGCAGCAAACTATGGCTACACCTTC.

J is TRBJ2-5 and V is TRBV7-6, with D unclear. The germline CDR1 and CDR2 sequences are SGHVS and FNYEAQ. This CDR3 has 11 residues. Deletions cut 10 bases from V and 4 bases from J, with 10 bases between. CDR3 sequence: CATQGPETQYF. The CDR3 nucleotides read TGTGCCACCCAAGGTCCAGAGACCCAGTACTTC.

The J gene is TRBJ2-5, the V gene TRBV28; D call uncertain. Trimming pared 3 bases from V and 1 base from J, leaving 9 bases between. Looked up from germline, CDR1 is MDHEN and CDR2 is SYDVKM. The CDR3 has 14 amino acids. In DNA, the CDR3 is TGTGCCAGCAGTTTGTCCCTCGCCCAAGAGACCCAGTACTTC. Translation: CASSLSLAQETQYF. Full variable domain (rest looked up from reference TRBV28 and TRBJ2-5): DVKVTQSSRYLVKRTGEKVFLECVQDMDHENMFWYRQDPGLGLRLIYFSYDVKMKEKGDIPEGYSVSREKKERFSLILESASTNQTSMYLCASSLSLAQETQYFGPGTRLLVL.